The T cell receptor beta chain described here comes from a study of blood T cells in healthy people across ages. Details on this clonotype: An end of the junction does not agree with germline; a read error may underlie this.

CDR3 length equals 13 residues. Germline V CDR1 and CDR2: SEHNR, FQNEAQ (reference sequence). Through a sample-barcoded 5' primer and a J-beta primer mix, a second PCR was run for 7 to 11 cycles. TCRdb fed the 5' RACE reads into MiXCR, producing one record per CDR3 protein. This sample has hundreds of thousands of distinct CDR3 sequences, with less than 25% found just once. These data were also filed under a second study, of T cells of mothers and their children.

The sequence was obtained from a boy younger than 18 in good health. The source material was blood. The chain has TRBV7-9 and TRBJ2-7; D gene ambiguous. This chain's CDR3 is CASSSYDGYEQYF. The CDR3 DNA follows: TGTGCCAGCAGCTCCTATGATGGCTACGAACAGTACTTC.